This TCR beta chain was recovered during a study of OX40 agonist ivuxolimab in advanced cancers. As for the study in general: The study enrolled dose-escalation patients with hepatocellular carcinoma, melanoma, renal cell or head and neck cancer. Age averaged 60 years (range about 23 to 80), and 80% to 90% were male. General study findings and limits: Expanded clones were, on average, more numerous among CD8+ T cells than CD4+.

The CDR3 consists of 14 residues. Germline V gene data show CDR1 as SGHTA and CDR2 as FQGNSA. V lost 0 bases, J lost 7 bases, and 13 bases lay in between. Generated by immunoSEQ multiplex PCR, the TCRdb table keeps only in-frame clones and is missing some. The sample carries some 76,000 clones, approximately 84% recorded once. This clone turned up a few times. What it recognizes is unknown. Peripheral blood came from all dose cohorts at three timepoints. The sample was CD4+ or CD8+ T cells sorted from blood, taken in a trial of the OX40 agonist ivuxolimab. The chain joins TRBV7-2 to TRBJ2-7; D might be TRBD2 (6 bases). The sequence was obtained from an adult with an advanced solid tumor such as melanoma, head and neck, liver or kidney cancer. The CDR3 bases are TGTGCCAGCAGCTTAGCGCTGACTAGGGTGGAGCAGTACTTC. Its protein product is CASSLALTRVEQYF. The full variable domain, completed using reference TRBV7-2 and TRBJ2-7, is GAGVSQSPSNKVTEKGKDVELRCDPISGHTALYWYRQSLGQGLEFLIYFQGNSAPDKSGLPSDRFSAERTGGSVSTLTIQRTQQEDSAVYLCASSLALTRVEQYFGPGTRLTVT.